This passage covers 9 T cell receptor beta chains from one sample sequenced in a study of blood T cell repertoires in COVID-19. Clones were read by immunoSEQ multiplex PCR, and TCRdb kept only the in-frame ones, dropping some. The sample includes more than 100,000 clones, 75% to 90% of them seen just once. Sequenced input: peripheral blood. These receptors were obtained from a human donor in a cohort sampled during active or convalescent COVID-19.

The chain recombines TRBV2 with TRBJ1-4, with D perhaps TRBD1 (6 bases). Germline V gene sequence: CDR1 SNHLY, CDR2 FYNNEI. The CDR3 sequence is 15 residues long. V gave up 3 bases and J gave up 7 bases, with 15 bases separating them. CDR3 DNA: TGTGCCAGCAGTGAGATACAGGGACGTAGTGAAAAACTGTTTTTT. It specifies CASSEIQGRSEKLFF.

This chain joins TRBV11-2 and TRBJ2-6, with D perhaps TRBD2 (6 bases). Germline CDR1 is SGHAT and CDR2 is FQNNGV. CDR3 length: 18 amino acids. V was cut by 3 bases and J by 3 bases, with 18 bases left in between. The CDR3 sequence: CASSLRGPSLVGANVLTF. CDR3 sequence (DNA): TGTGCCAGCAGCTTGCGGGGTCCAAGTTTAGTTGGGGCCAACGTCCTGACTTTC. The full variable domain, its missing parts supplied by reference TRBV11-2 and TRBJ2-6, is EAGVAQSPRYKIIEKRQSVAFWCNPISGHATLYWYQQILGQGPKLLIQFQNNGVVDDSQLPKDRFSAERLKGVDSTLKIQPAKLEDSAVYLCASSLRGPSLVGANVLTFGAGSRLTVL.

V gene TRBV7-9 combines with J gene TRBJ1-6, with TRBD1 matching 7 bases. V gave up 6 bases and J gave up 12 bases; unmatched junction bases: 11. CDR1 SEHNR and CDR2 FQNEAQ come from the germline V gene (reference sequence). The CDR3 is 14 amino acids. The chain's CDR3 is CASRPTGQEVPLHF. The CDR3 region has the DNA TGTGCCAGCAGACCTACCGGACAGGAGGTACCCCTCCACTTT.

This rearrangement joins TRBV5-1 to TRBJ1-1; 7 bases align to TRBD1. This CDR3 comprises 14 residues. Germline V gene data show CDR1 as SGHRS and CDR2 as YFSETQ. The trim removed 3 bases at V and 3 bases at J, leaving 5 bases unmatched. The CDR3: CASSSVDRDTEAFF. The CDR3 nucleotides read TGCGCCAGCAGCTCCGTTGACAGGGACACTGAAGCTTTCTTT.

This clone was seen a single time. This chain connects TRBV28 to TRBJ1-3; 10 bases map to TRBD1. Germline V lookup: CDR1 MDHEN, CDR2 SYDVKM. Trimming removed 6 bases from V and 8 bases from J; junction bases left unmatched: 10. The CDR3 has 15 amino acids. CDR3 in DNA: TGTGCCAGCAGCCCCCCGGACAGGGGGATATACACCATATATTTT. This codes for CASSPPDRGIYTIYF.

J is TRBJ2-7 and V is TRBV19; 8 bases line up with TRBD1. V shed 5 bases, J shed 2 bases, and the junction held 5 bases outside the gene matches. Germline values: CDR1 LNHDA, CDR2 SQIVND (reference sequence). The CDR3 totals 14 residues. The CDR3 DNA follows: TGTGCCAGTAGTCCACGGACAGGGACCTACGAGCAGTACTTC. The encoded protein is CASSPRTGTYEQYF.

This clone was observed a single time. The V gene is TRBV2, the J gene TRBJ1-1; the D gene is possibly TRBD1 (5 bases). Germline CDR1 and CDR2: SNHLY and FYNNEI. V dropped 6 bases and J dropped 1 base, with 12 bases sitting between them. The CDR3 length is 14 residues. CDR3 DNA sequence: TGTGCCAGCAGCTACAGGTGGTCGAACACTGAAGCTTTCTTT. It is translated as CASSYRWSNTEAFF.

The chain joins TRBV12-3 or TRBV12-4 to TRBJ2-5, with D possibly matching TRBD2 (6 bases). This CDR3 region has 13 residues. With 7 bases removed from V and 5 bases from J, the gap between germline ends came to 14 bases. CDR3 DNA: TGTGCCAGCACCGCCGGGAGCCTGGAGACCCAGTACTTC. This codes for CASTAGSLETQYF.

The chain couples TRBV6-5 to TRBJ2-5, with 9 positions matching TRBD2. Per the germline V gene, CDR1 is MNHEY and CDR2 is SVGAGI. V lost 11 bases and J lost 5; bases outside the gene matches: 12. The CDR3 has 14 amino acids. The CDR3 DNA is TGTGCCGCCTCTGCGGGGACTAGCCGTGAGACCCAGTACTTC. This encodes CAASAGTSRETQYF.